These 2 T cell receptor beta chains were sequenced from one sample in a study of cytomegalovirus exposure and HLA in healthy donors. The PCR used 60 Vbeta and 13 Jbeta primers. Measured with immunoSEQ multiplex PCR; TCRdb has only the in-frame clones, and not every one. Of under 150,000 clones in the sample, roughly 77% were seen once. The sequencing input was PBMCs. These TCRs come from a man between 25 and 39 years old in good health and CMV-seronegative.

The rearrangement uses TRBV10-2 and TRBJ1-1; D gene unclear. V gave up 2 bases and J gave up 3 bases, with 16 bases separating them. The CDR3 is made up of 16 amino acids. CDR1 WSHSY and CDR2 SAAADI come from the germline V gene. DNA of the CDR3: TGCGCCAGCAGTGAGGCGATCGGGGTGCGGGACACTGAAGCTTTCTTT. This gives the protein CASSEAIGVRDTEAFF.

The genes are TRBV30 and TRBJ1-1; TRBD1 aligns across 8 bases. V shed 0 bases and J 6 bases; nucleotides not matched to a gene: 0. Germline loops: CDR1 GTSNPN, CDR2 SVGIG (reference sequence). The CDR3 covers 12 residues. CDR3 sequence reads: CAWSVRGPEAFF. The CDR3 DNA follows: TGTGCCTGGAGTGTCAGGGGGCCTGAAGCTTTCTTT. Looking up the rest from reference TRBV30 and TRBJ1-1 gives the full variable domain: SQTIHQWPATLVQPVGSPLSLECTVEGTSNPNLYWYRQAAGRGLQLLFYSVGIGQISSEVPQNLSASRPQDRQFILSSKKLLLSDSGFYLCAWSVRGPEAFFGQGTRLTVV.